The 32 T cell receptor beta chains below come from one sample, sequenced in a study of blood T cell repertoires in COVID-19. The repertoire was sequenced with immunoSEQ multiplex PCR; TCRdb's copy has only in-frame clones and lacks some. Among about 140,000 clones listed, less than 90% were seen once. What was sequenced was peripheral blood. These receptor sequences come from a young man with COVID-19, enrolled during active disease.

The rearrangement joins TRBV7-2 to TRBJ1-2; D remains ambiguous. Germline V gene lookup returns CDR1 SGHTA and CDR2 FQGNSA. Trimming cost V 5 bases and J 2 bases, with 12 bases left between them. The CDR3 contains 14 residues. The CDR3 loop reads CASSPDGRNYGYTF. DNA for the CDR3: TGTGCCAGCAGCCCCGACGGGAGAAACTATGGCTACACCTTC.

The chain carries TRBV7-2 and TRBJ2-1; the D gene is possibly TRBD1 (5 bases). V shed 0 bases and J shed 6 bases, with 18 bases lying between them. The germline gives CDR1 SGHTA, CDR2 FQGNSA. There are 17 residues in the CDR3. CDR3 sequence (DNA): TGTGCCAGCAGCTTAGCCGTGATAGGGGCCGGTAGCAATGAGCAGTTCTTC. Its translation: CASSLAVIGAGSNEQFF. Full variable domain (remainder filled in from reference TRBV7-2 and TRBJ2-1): GAGVSQSPSNKVTEKGKDVELRCDPISGHTALYWYRQSLGQGLEFLIYFQGNSAPDKSGLPSDRFSAERTGGSVSTLTIQRTQQEDSAVYLCASSLAVIGAGSNEQFFGPGTRLTVL.

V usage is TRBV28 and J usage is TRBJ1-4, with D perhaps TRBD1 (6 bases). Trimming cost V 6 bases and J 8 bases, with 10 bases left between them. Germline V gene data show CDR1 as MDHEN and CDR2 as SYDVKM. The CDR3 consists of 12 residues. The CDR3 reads CASRRTEEKLFF. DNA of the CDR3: TGTGCCAGCAGGCGGACAGAAGAAAAACTGTTTTTT.

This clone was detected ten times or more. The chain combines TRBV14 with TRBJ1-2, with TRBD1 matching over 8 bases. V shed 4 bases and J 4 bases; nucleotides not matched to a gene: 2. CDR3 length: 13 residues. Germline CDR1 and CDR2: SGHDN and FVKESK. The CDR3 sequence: CASSLQGVYGYTF. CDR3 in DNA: TGTGCCAGCAGCCTACAGGGGGTCTATGGCTACACCTTC.

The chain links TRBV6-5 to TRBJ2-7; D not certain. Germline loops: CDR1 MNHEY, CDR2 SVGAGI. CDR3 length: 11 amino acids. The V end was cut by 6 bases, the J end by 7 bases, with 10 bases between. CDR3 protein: CASRMTGEQYF. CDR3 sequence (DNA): TGTGCCAGCAGGATGACTGGGGAGCAGTACTTC.

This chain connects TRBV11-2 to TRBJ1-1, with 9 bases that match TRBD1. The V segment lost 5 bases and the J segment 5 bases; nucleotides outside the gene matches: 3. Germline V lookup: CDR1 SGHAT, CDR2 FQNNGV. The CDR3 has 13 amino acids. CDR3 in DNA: TGTGCCAGCAGCGCAGACAGGGGGACTGAAGCTTTCTTT. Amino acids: CASSADRGTEAFF.

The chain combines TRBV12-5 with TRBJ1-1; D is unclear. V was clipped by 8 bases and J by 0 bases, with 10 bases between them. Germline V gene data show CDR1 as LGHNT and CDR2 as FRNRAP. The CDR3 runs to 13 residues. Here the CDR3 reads CASSSWVNTEAFF. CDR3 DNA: TGTGCTAGTTCTAGCTGGGTGAACACTGAAGCTTTCTTT.

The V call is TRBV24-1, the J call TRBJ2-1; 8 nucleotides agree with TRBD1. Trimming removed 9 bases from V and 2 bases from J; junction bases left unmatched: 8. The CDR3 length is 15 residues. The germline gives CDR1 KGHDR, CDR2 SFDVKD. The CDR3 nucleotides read TGTGCCACCGGGCACAGGGGGACCACCTACAATGAGCAGTTCTTC. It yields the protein CATGHRGTTYNEQFF.

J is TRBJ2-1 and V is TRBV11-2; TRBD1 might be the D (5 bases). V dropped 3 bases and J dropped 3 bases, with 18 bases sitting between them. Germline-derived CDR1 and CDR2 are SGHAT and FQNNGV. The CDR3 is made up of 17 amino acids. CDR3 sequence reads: CASSFSGRLGLYNEQFF. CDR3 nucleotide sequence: TGTGCCAGCAGCTTTTCTGGTAGATTGGGGCTCTACAATGAGCAGTTCTTC.

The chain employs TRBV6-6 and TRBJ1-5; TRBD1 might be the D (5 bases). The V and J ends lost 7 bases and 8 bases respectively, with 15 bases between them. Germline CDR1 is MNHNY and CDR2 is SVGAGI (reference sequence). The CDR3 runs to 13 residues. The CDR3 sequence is CASTPGMTEPQHF. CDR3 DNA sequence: TGTGCCAGCACCCCAGGGATGACGGAGCCCCAGCATTTT.

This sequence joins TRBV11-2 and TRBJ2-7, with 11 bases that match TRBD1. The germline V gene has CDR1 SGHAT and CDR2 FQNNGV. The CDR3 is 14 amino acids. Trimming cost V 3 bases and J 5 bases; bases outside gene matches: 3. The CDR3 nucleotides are TGTGCCAGCAGCTTTGGACAGGGGGCTGACGAGCAGTACTTC. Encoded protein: CASSFGQGADEQYF.

CDR3 protein: CASSFGLAGVNEQYF. CDR3 nucleotides: TGCGCCAGCTCATTCGGACTAGCGGGAGTCAACGAGCAGTACTTC. The chain carries TRBV10-1 and TRBJ2-7; TRBD2 aligns across 13 bases. J lost 5 bases, V lost 8 bases, and 9 bases had no gene match. Germline values: CDR1 WNHNN, CDR2 SYGVQD (reference sequence). The CDR3 is 15 amino acids.

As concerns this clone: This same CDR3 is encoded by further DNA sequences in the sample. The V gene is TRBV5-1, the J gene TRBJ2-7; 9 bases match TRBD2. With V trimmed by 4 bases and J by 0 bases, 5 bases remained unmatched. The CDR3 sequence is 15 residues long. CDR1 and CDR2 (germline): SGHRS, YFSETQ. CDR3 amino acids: CASSPTSGSSYEQYF. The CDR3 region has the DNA TGCGCCAGCAGCCCAACTAGCGGGTCCTCCTACGAGCAGTACTTC.

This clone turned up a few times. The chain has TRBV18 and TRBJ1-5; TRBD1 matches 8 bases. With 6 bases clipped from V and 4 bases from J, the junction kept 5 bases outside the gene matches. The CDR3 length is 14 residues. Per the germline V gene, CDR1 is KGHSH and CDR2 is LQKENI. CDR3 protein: CASSEDRVNQPQHF. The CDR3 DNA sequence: TGTGCCAGCTCGGAGGACAGGGTTAATCAGCCCCAGCATTTT.

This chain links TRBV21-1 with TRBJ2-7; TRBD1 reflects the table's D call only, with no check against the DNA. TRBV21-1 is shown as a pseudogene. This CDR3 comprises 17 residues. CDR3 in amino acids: CASSNRDRGRRSPEQYF. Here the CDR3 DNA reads TGTGCCAGCAGCAACCGGGACAGGGGGCGCCGGTCCCCCGAGCAGTACTTC.

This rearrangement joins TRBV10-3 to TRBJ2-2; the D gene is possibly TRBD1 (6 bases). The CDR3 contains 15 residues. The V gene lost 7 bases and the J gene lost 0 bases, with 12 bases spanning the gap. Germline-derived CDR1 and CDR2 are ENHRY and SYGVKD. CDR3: CAINPGHTNTGELFF. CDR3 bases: TGTGCCATCAACCCGGGACACACGAACACCGGGGAGCTGTTTTTT.

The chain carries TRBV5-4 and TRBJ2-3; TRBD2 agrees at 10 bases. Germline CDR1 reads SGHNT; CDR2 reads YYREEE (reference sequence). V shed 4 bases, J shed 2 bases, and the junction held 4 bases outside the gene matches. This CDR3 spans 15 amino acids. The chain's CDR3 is CASSNGLADTDTQYF. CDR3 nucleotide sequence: TGTGCCAGCAGCAACGGACTAGCGGACACAGATACGCAGTATTTT.

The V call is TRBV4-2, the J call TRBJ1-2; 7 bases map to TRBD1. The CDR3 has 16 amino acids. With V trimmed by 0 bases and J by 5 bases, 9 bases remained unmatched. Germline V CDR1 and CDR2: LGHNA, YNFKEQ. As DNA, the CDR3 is TGTGCCAGCAGCCAAGATAAGGGGACAGCTATATATGGCTACACCTTC. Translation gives CASSQDKGTAIYGYTF.

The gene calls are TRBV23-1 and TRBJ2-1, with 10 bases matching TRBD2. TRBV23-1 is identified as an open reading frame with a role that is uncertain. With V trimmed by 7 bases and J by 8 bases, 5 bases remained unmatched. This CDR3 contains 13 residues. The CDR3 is CASTASGRHEQFF. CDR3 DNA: TGCGCCAGCACCGCTAGCGGGAGACATGAGCAGTTCTTC.

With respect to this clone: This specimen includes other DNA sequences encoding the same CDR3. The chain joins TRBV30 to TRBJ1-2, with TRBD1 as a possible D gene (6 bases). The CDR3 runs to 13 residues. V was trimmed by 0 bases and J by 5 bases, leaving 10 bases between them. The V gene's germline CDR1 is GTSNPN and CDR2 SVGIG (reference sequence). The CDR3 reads CAWSVQGTYGYTF. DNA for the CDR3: TGTGCCTGGAGTGTACAGGGAACGTATGGCTACACCTTC.

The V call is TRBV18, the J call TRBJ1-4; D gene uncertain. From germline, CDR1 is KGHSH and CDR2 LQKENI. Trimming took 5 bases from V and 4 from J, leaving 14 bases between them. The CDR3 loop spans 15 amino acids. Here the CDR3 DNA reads TGTGCCAGCTCATTCCGGACGGGAAGTAATGAAAAACTGTTTTTT. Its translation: CASSFRTGSNEKLFF.

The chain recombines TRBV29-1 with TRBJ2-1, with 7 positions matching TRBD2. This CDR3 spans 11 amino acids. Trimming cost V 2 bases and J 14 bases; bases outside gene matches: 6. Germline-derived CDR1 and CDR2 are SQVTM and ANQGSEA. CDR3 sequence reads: CSVELGTMEFF. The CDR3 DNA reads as TGCAGCGTTGAACTGGGGACTATGGAGTTCTTC.

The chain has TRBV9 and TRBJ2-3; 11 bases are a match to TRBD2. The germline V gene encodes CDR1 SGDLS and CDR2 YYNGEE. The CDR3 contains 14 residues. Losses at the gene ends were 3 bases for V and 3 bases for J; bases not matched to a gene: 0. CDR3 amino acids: CASSASGRTDTQYF. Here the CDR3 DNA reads TGTGCCAGCAGCGCTAGCGGGAGGACAGATACGCAGTATTTT.

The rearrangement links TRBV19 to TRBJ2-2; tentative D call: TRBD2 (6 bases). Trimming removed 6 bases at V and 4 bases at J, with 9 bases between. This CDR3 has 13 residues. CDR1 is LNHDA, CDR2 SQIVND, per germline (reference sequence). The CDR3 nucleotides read TGTGCCAGTAGGCGGGATGGCACCGGGGAGCTGTTTTTT. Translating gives CASRRDGTGELFF.

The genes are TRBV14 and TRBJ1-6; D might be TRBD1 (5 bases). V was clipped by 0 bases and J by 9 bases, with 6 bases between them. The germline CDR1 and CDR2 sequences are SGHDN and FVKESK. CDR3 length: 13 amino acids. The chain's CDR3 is CASSQETGSPLHF. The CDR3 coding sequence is TGTGCCAGCAGCCAAGAAACAGGTTCACCCCTCCACTTT.

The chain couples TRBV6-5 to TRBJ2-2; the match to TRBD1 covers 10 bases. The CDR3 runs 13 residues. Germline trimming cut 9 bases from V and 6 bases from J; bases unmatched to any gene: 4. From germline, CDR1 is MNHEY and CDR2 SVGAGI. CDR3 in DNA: TGTGCCAGTCAAGGGACAGGGGCCGGGGAGCTGTTTTTT. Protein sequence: CASQGTGAGELFF.

The CDR3 spells CASSEARTGGWYGYTF. The CDR3 nucleotides are TGTGCCAGCAGTGAAGCGAGGACAGGGGGGTGGTATGGCTACACCTTC. The chain joins TRBV2 to TRBJ1-2; 10 bases are a match to TRBD1. The V gene end was trimmed by 0 bases and the J gene end by 5 bases; junction bases not matched to a gene: 6. Germline V gives CDR1 SNHLY, CDR2 FYNNEI. The CDR3 contains 16 residues.

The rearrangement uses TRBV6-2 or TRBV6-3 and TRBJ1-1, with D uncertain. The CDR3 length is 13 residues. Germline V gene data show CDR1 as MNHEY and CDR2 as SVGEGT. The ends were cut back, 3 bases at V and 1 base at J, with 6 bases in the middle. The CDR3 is CASSYKQNTEAFF. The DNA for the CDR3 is TGTGCCAGCAGTTATAAACAGAACACTGAAGCTTTCTTT.

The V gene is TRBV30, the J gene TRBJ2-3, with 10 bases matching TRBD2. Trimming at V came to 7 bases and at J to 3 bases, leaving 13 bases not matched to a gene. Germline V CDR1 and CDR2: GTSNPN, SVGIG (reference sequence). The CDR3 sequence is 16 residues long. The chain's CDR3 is CASNPLAGVGTDTQYF. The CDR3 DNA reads TGTGCCTCAAACCCCCTAGCGGGAGTGGGTACAGATACGCAGTATTTT. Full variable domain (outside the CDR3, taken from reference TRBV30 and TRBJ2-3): SQTIHQWPATLVQPVGSPLSLECTVEGTSNPNLYWYRQAAGRGLQLLFYSVGIGQISSEVPQNLSASRPQDRQFILSSKKLLLSDSGFYLCASNPLAGVGTDTQYFGPGTRLTVL.

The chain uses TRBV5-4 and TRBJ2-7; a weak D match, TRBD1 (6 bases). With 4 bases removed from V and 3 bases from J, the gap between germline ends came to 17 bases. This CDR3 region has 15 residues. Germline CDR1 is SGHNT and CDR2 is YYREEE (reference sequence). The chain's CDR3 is CASSHGQSSLYEQYF. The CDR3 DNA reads TGTGCCAGCAGCCATGGACAGTCGTCGCTCTACGAGCAGTACTTC.

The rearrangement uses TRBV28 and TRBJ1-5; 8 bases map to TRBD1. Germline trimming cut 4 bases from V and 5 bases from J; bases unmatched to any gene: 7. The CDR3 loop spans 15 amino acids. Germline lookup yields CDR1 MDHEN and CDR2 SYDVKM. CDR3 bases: TGTGCCAGCAGTTCCCGGACAGGGAGAGATCAGCCCCAGCATTTT. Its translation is CASSSRTGRDQPQHF.

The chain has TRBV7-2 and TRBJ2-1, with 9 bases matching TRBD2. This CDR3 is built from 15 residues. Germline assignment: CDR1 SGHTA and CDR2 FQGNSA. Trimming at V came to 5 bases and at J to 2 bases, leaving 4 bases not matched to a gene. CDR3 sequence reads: CASSPPSGTYNEQFF. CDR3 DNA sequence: TGTGCCAGCAGCCCACCTAGCGGGACCTACAATGAGCAGTTCTTC.